One sample yielded the 14 T cell receptor beta chains listed below, sequenced in a study of cytomegalovirus exposure and HLA in healthy donors. Assay: immunoSEQ multiplex PCR; the TCRdb copy retains only in-frame clones and omits some. The table shows about 160,000 clones, with roughly nine tenths occurring only once. Sequencing was performed on PBMCs. All receptors come from a woman aged 25 to 39 in good health and CMV-seronegative.

This clone was counted a few times. The chain links TRBV27 to TRBJ2-7; TRBD2 matches at 10 bases. With V trimmed by 5 bases and J by 0 bases, 1 base remained unmatched. Germline CDR1 MNHEY, CDR2 SMNVEV (reference sequence). This CDR3 spans 14 amino acids. The CDR3 DNA reads TGTGCCAGCAGTATAGCGGGAGGCTCCTACGAGCAGTACTTC. It codes for CASSIAGGSYEQYF.

The gene calls are TRBV27 and TRBJ1-5, with 9 bases that match TRBD1. The CDR3 covers 20 residues. The germline V gene encodes CDR1 MNHEY and CDR2 SMNVEV (reference sequence). V dropped 6 bases and J dropped 0; count of bases not matched to a gene: 18. The CDR3 is CASRPLLGTGPTRSNQPQHF. CDR3 nucleotides: TGTGCCAGCAGACCTTTATTGGGGACAGGGCCCACGCGTAGCAATCAGCCCCAGCATTTT.

In regard to this clone: The sample carries other DNA sequences with the same CDR3. V is TRBV5-1 and J is TRBJ1-5, with a weak D call TRBD1 (5 bases). Germline-derived CDR1 and CDR2 are SGHRS and YFSETQ. The CDR3 runs to 15 residues. V gave up 4 bases and J gave up 0 bases, with 11 bases separating them. The DNA of the CDR3 is TGCGCCAGCAGCCCCGGACAAAATAGCAATCAGCCCCAGCATTTT. Protein product: CASSPGQNSNQPQHF.

The rearrangement joins TRBV6-5 to TRBJ1-1, with D perhaps TRBD1 (6 bases). Between the trimmed V and J ends, which lost 6 bases and 6 bases, there was a span of 17 bases. Germline V gene lookup returns CDR1 MNHEY and CDR2 SVGAGI. This CDR3 spans 14 amino acids. CDR3 loop: CASSWDISRSEAFF. The CDR3 coding sequence is TGTGCCAGCAGCTGGGACATTAGTAGGTCTGAAGCTTTCTTT.

The chain is built from TRBV27 and TRBJ2-2; 14 bases align to TRBD2. CDR1 and CDR2 from the germline V gene are MNHEY and SMNVEV (reference sequence). The ends lost 8 bases at V and 6 bases at J; junction bases unmatched: 14. The CDR3 is made up of 18 amino acids. For the CDR3, the DNA is TGTGCCAGCGCAATTTCTCCGGGACTAGCGGGAGACGCCGGGGAGCTGTTTTTT. It encodes CASAISPGLAGDAGELFF.

CDR3: CASSLRPPVSYVNTGELFF. The DNA of the CDR3 is TGTGCCAGCAGTTTAAGGCCCCCGGTTAGCTATGTCAACACCGGGGAGCTGTTTTTT. This chain links TRBV27 with TRBJ2-2; no definite D call. This CDR3 region has 19 residues. Germline lookup yields CDR1 MNHEY and CDR2 SMNVEV (reference sequence). Trimming pared 2 bases from V and 2 bases from J, leaving 21 bases between.

This chain links TRBV11-2 with TRBJ1-5, with D possibly TRBD1 on 6 matching bases. CDR1 is SGHAT, CDR2 FQNNGV, per germline. V lost 0 bases, J lost 7 bases, and 13 bases lay in between. CDR3 size: 15 residues. CDR3 DNA: TGTGCCAGCAGCTTAGAACCGGGGGCACGGCAGCCCCAGCATTTT. It encodes CASSLEPGARQPQHF.

CDR3 sequence: CASSPTNGPANHEQYF. The CDR3 coding sequence is TGTGCCAGCAGCCCAACAAACGGCCCGGCGAACCACGAGCAGTACTTC. The V gene is TRBV9, the J gene TRBJ2-7; D call uncertain. Germline values: CDR1 SGDLS, CDR2 YYNGEE. V was clipped by 4 bases and J by 5 bases, with 22 bases between them. The CDR3 sequence is 16 residues long.

CDR3 sequence: CASRPAGAYEQYF. CDR3 sequence (DNA): TGTGCCAGTAGACCCGCGGGGGCCTACGAGCAGTACTTC. The chain links TRBV19 to TRBJ2-7, with TRBD2 identical over 7 bases. The V and J ends lost 6 bases and 2 bases, in that order; junction bases with no gene match: 4. CDR3 length: 13 residues. Germline V gives CDR1 LNHDA, CDR2 SQIVND (reference sequence).

The chain employs TRBV27 and TRBJ2-5; 7 bases agree with TRBD1. CDR1 MNHEY and CDR2 SMNVEV come from the germline V gene (reference sequence). The length of the CDR3 is 14 residues. The V and J ends lost 6 bases and 4 bases, in that order; junction bases with no gene match: 8. CDR3 amino acids: CASRYRGIGETQYF. CDR3 bases: TGTGCCAGCAGATACAGGGGAATTGGAGAGACCCAGTACTTC.

This rearrangement joins TRBV6-5 to TRBJ2-5; weak D call: TRBD2 (6 bases). CDR1 MNHEY and CDR2 SVGAGI come from the germline V gene. Trimming shortened V by 10 bases and J by 0 bases, and 12 bases separated the two germline ends. CDR3 length: 13 residues. CDR3 DNA: TGTGCCACGGCGGCGGGGTACCAAGAGACCCAGTACTTC. Translation gives CATAAGYQETQYF.

The V and J genes are TRBV28 and TRBJ1-5; 8 bases line up with TRBD1. The CDR3 has 13 amino acids. Per germline, CDR1 MDHEN and CDR2 SYDVKM. The junction had 5 bases not matched to a gene; V was cut back by 6 bases and J by 7 bases. The CDR3 bases are TGTGCCAGCAGCGACAGGGGAGGACAGCCCCAGCATTTT. Amino acids: CASSDRGGQPQHF. Combining the CDR3 with reference TRBV28 and TRBJ1-5 gives the whole variable domain DVKVTQSSRYLVKRTGEKVFLECVQDMDHENMFWYRQDPGLGLRLIYFSYDVKMKEKGDIPEGYSVSREKKERFSLILESASTNQTSMYLCASSDRGGQPQHFGDGTRLSIL.

The J gene is TRBJ1-4, the V gene TRBV9; D perhaps matches TRBD1 (6 bases). Germline loops: CDR1 SGDLS, CDR2 YYNGEE. V lost 3 bases and J lost 7, with 13 bases in between. There are 14 residues in the CDR3. CDR3 residues: CASSGDTGTEKLFF. The CDR3 DNA reads as TGTGCCAGCAGCGGGGACACAGGAACTGAAAAACTGTTTTTT.

The chain links TRBV30 to TRBJ1-2; D ambiguous. Germline loops: CDR1 GTSNPN, CDR2 SVGIG (reference sequence). The CDR3 runs 11 residues. V was shortened by 3 bases and J by 2 bases, with 4 bases between the two germline ends. The CDR3 is CAWRENYGYTF. CDR3 nucleotide sequence: TGTGCCTGGAGGGAAAACTATGGCTACACCTTC.